These 14 T cell receptor beta chains share one sample of origin, sequenced in a study of control samples from healthy donors and cancer patients (dated by TCRdb to 2019 to 2021). The method was the immunoSEQ multiplex PCR assay. Here the immuneACCESS table is served through TCRdb, limited to in-frame sequences with V and J called. Missing clones are a known gap in these copies; in checked studies unresolved V genes cover under half, and the rest lacks a known reason. Across this sample there are tens of thousands of clones, with about 90% seen only once. The ten most abundant clones make up 20% of the sample. The specimen sequenced was blood. The receptor source for this set is a man between 45 and 60 years old in good health.

The CDR3 sequence is CASSIGDSAGNTEAFF. CDR3 sequence (DNA): TGTGCCAGTAGTATAGGGGACAGCGCGGGGAACACTGAAGCTTTCTTT. The chain couples TRBV19 to TRBJ1-1, with 7 bases that match TRBD1. With V trimmed by 1 base and J by 1 base, 6 bases remained unmatched. The CDR3 is made up of 16 amino acids. Per germline, CDR1 LNHDA and CDR2 SQIVND (reference sequence).

The CDR3 nucleotides are TGTGCCAGCAGTTTACTTCAGGGGTTGAACAACTATGGCTACACCTTC. It translates to CASSLLQGLNNYGYTF. V and J are TRBV27 and TRBJ1-2; possibly TRBD1 for D (6 bases). In germline, CDR1 is MNHEY, CDR2 SMNVEV (reference sequence). V gave up 2 bases and J gave up 2 bases, with 15 bases separating them. The CDR3 covers 16 residues.

This chain links TRBV29-1 with TRBJ1-2, with D unresolved. Trimming removed 2 bases from V and 3 bases from J, with 10 bases in between. Germline CDR1 is SQVTM and CDR2 is ANQGSEA. This CDR3 is built from 13 residues. The CDR3 is CSVENGYDYGYTF. The CDR3 region has the DNA TGCAGCGTTGAAAACGGGTACGACTATGGCTACACCTTC. The full variable domain, with the rest looked up from reference TRBV29-1 and TRBJ1-2, is SAVISQKPSRDICQRGTSLTIQCQVDSQVTMMFWYRQQPGQSLTLIATANQGSEATYESGFVIDKFPISRPNLTFSTLTVSNMSPEDSSIYLCSVENGYDYGYTFGSGTRLTVV.

The rearrangement joins TRBV2 to TRBJ1-2, with D unclear. Trimming took 3 bases from V and 0 from J, leaving 5 bases between them. This CDR3 contains 13 residues. Germline V gene data show CDR1 as SNHLY and CDR2 as FYNNEI. The CDR3 DNA follows: TGTGCCAGCAGTGACACGCCTAACTATGGCTACACCTTC. It codes for CASSDTPNYGYTF.

This rearrangement joins TRBV11-3 to TRBJ1-1; 7 bases align to TRBD1. From germline, CDR1 is SGHNT and CDR2 YENEEA. This CDR3 has 14 amino acids. V dropped 6 bases and J dropped 0; count of bases not matched to a gene: 4. CDR3 sequence reads: CASRDRTVNTEAFF. The CDR3 DNA follows: TGTGCCAGCAGGGACAGGACAGTGAACACTGAAGCTTTCTTT.

This sequence joins TRBV25-1 and TRBJ1-2, with 9 bases aligning to TRBD1. V was pared by 1 base and J by 3 bases, with 3 bases of the junction left unmatched. This CDR3 has 15 amino acids. Germline V gene data show CDR1 as MGHDK and CDR2 as SYGVNS. The CDR3 protein is CASSEWTGAHYGYTF. The CDR3 nucleotides read TGTGCCAGCAGTGAATGGACAGGGGCCCACTATGGCTACACCTTC.

This clone was picked up one time. The gene calls are TRBV4-3 and TRBJ1-2, with 8 nucleotides matching TRBD1. The CDR3 runs to 17 residues. Germline V gene sequence: CDR1 LGHNA, CDR2 YSLEER. Losses at the gene ends were 2 bases for V and 4 bases for J; bases not matched to a gene: 12. CDR3 loop: CASSQSVQGAILYGYTF. Here the CDR3 DNA reads TGCGCCAGCAGCCAATCTGTGCAGGGGGCTATTCTCTATGGCTACACCTTC.

This clone appeared once. The chain joins TRBV10-3 to TRBJ2-3; D not certain. V was pared by 5 bases and J by 3 bases, with 3 bases between. The CDR3 extends over 11 amino acids. Germline CDR1 reads ENHRY; CDR2 reads SYGVKD. Here the CDR3 reads CAISSTDTQYF. CDR3 DNA sequence: TGTGCCATCAGTTCGACAGATACGCAGTATTTT.

This chain joins TRBV6-2 or TRBV6-3 and TRBJ1-1; weak D call: TRBD1 (5 bases). The CDR3 extends over 14 amino acids. Germline V CDR1 and CDR2: MNHEY, SVGEGT. The V end lost 5 bases, the J end lost 6 bases, and 16 bases lay between the germline ends. This chain's CDR3 is CASSQTHGGAEAFF. The CDR3 DNA reads as TGTGCCAGCAGTCAAACACATGGAGGGGCTGAAGCTTTCTTT.

The chain employs TRBV27 and TRBJ2-7, with D perhaps matching TRBD2 (6 bases). The germline gives CDR1 MNHEY, CDR2 SMNVEV (reference sequence). The V end was cut by 2 bases, the J end by 4 bases, with 9 bases between. The CDR3 has 13 residues. The CDR3 loop reads CASSLRGGYEQYV. DNA for the CDR3: TGTGCCAGCAGTTTAAGGGGAGGTTACGAGCAGTACGTC.

The chain couples TRBV7-2 to TRBJ1-2, with TRBD1 as a possible D gene (5 bases). The V end was cut by 5 bases, the J end by 0 bases, with 7 bases between. Looked up from germline, CDR1 is SGHTA and CDR2 is FQGNSA. This CDR3 is 13 amino acids long. In DNA form, the CDR3 reads TGTGCCAGCAGCGACAGTTCTAACTATGGCTACACCTTC. This gives the protein CASSDSSNYGYTF.

The rearrangement joins TRBV19 to TRBJ2-3; D is unclear. V shed 5 bases and J shed 4 bases, with 13 bases lying between them. The CDR3 is 14 residues long. The germline V gene has CDR1 LNHDA and CDR2 SQIVND (reference sequence). Written as DNA, the CDR3 is TGTGCCAGTAGTGGGCCCCCCCTGGCAGATACGCAGTATTTT. It codes for CASSGPPLADTQYF.

The CDR3 DNA reads as TGTGCCAGCAGTGACCAACCGGGACAGCCCCAGCATTTT. Its translation is CASSDQPGQPQHF. V is TRBV6-2 or TRBV6-3 and J is TRBJ1-5; no clear D gene. V lost 5 bases and J 7 bases, leaving 12 bases between the germline ends. The CDR3 runs to 13 residues. Per germline, CDR1 MNHEY and CDR2 SVGEGT.

V is TRBV2 and J is TRBJ1-2; D ambiguous. Trimming shortened V by 6 bases and J by 1 base, and 9 bases separated the two germline ends. This CDR3 has 13 residues. CDR1 is SNHLY and CDR2 is FYNNEI in the germline V gene. CDR3 region: CASSPPINYGYTF. CDR3 nucleotide sequence: TGTGCCAGCAGCCCACCAATTAACTATGGCTACACCTTC.